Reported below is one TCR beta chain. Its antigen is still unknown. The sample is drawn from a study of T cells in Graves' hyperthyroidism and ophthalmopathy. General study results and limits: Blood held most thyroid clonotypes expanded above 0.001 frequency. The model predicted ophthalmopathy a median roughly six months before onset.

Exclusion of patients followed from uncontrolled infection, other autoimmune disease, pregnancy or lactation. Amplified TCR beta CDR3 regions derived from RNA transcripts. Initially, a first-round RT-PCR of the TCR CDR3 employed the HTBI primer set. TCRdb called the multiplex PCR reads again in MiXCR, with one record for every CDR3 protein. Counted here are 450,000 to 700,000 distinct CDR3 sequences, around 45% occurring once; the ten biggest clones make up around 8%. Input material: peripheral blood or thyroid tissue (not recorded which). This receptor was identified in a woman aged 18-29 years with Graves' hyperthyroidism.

CDR3 in DNA: TGTGCCAGCAGCCCGACAGAGGGGTACTTC. Its translation: CASSPTEGYF. This chain connects TRBV7-9 to TRBJ2-7; perhaps D is TRBD1 or TRBD2 (5 bases each). The CDR3 is 10 residues long. Germline V lookup: CDR1 SEHNR, CDR2 FQNEAQ (reference sequence). V shed 5 bases and J shed 12 bases, with 11 bases lying between them.